A selection of T cell receptor beta chains follows, all from one sample in a study of blood T cells in healthy people across ages. Each CDR3 protein is one row after TCRdb ran MiXCR on the 5' RACE reads. In the table there are around 2 million distinct CDR3 sequences, 39% of which are singletons. Sequencing used blood. The receptors originated from a human donor in good health. Both conserved end residues are part of each CDR3. The D gene is left open where the match is weak. Rows may omit the clone size; those that give it use once, few, many or a size class.

TRBV7-9	few	NA	TRBJ1-2	TGTGCCAGCAGCTTACTAAGCAGGGGATATGGCTACACCTTC	CASSLLSRGYGYTF
TRBV7-9	NA	NA	TRBJ1-2	TGTGCCAGCAGCAACTCCGAGCAGACCTATGGCTACACCTTC	CASSNSEQTYGYTF
TRBV10-2	NA	NA	TRBJ2-5	TGCGCCAGCAGTGGGGGCTACCTCCGGGAGACCCAGTACTTC	CASSGGYLRETQYF
TRBV12-3/TRBV12-4	NA	NA	TRBJ1-1	TGTGCCAGCAGTTGGGGGGCAGAGTTCGGGGGTGGCACTGAAGCTTTCTTT	CASSWGAEFGGGTEAFF
TRBV7-8	NA	NA	TRBJ2-4	TGTGCCAGCAGCCCCGACCCGGGCAGAAACATTCAGTACTTC	CASSPDPGRNIQYF
TRBV7-2	NA	TRBD2	TRBJ2-3	TGTGCCAGCAGCGGGGGGGTAGCTACAGATACGCAGTATTTT	CASSGGVATDTQYF
TRBV20-1	NA	TRBD1	TRBJ1-5	TGCAGTGCGAGACAGGGGACGAGCAATCAGCCCCAGCATTTT	CSARQGTSNQPQHF
TRBV7-2	few	NA	TRBJ1-4	TGTGCCAGCAGTTTAACCGGGTCCGGGGGAAAACTGTTTTTT	CASSLTGSGGKLFF
TRBV7-2	NA	NA	TRBJ2-7	TGTGCCAGCACCCGCGGAGGAAACTCCTACAATGAGCAGTACTTC	CASTRGGNSYNEQYF
TRBV4-3	NA	NA	TRBJ1-1	TGCGCCAGCAGCCAAGATCGGCGGATCGGCGAAGCTTTCTTT	CASSQDRRIGEAFF
TRBV4-1	NA	NA	TRBJ1-2	TGCGCCAGCAGCCAAAGGGGGGGTCGAGGCTATGGCTACACCTTC	CASSQRGGRGYGYTF
TRBV7-2	few	NA	TRBJ2-3	TGTGCCAGCAGCTTAGAGGGCCGCCGGGCGGATACGCAGTATTTT	CASSLEGRRADTQYF
TRBV21-1	NA	NA	TRBJ1-2	TGTGCCAGCAGCAAAGAATCACCGGGAGGCTACACCTTC	CASSKESPGGYTF
TRBV5-1	NA	NA	TRBJ1-2	TGCGCCAGCAGCTTAAGTAGTGCCGCTGCTAACTATGGCTCCACCTTC	CASSLSSAAANYGSTF
TRBV27	NA	TRBD2	TRBJ2-1	TGTGCCAGCAGTCGAACCGGGACTAGCGGACATGAGCAGTTCTTC	CASSRTGTSGHEQFF
TRBV7-3	once	NA	TRBJ2-2	TGTGCCAGCAGCTTTGGCGTCGAGGGAGGCACCGGGGAGCTGTTTTTT	CASSFGVEGGTGELFF
TRBV28	NA	NA	TRBJ2-5	TGTGCCAGCAGTTTAGGGGCCCTCGGGTCGGAGACCCAGTACTTC	CASSLGALGSETQYF
TRBV9	NA	NA	TRBJ2-3	TGTGCCAGCAGCGCCGATCCCCTACTGAGCACAGATACGCAGTATTTT	CASSADPLLSTDTQYF
TRBV29-1	many	NA	TRBJ2-7	TGCAGCGTTGGGGAGGCAACCTACGAGCAGTACTTC	CSVGEATYEQYF
TRBV6-2/TRBV6-3	NA	TRBD2	TRBJ2-3	TGTGCCAGCAGCGCATCGATGAGGAGCGGGGGGGTGACAGATACGCAGTATTTT	CASSASMRSGGVTDTQYF
TRBV28	few	NA	TRBJ1-5	TGTGCCAGCAGCCCATTCAGAGTCACAGGGTTCTATAGCAATCAGCCCCAGCATTTT	CASSPFRVTGFYSNQPQHF
TRBV20-1	NA	NA	TRBJ2-7	TGCAGTGCTTCACTCCTCAGGGACTACGAGCAGTACTTC	CSASLLRDYEQYF
TRBV29-1	few	NA	TRBJ1-2	TGCAGCGTCGGACCGGACACAAATGGCTACACCTTC	CSVGPDTNGYTF
TRBV7-9	few	TRBD1	TRBJ2-1	TGTGCCAGCAGGGGGACAGGTGGGGTATACAATGAGCAGTTCTTC	CASRGTGGVYNEQFF
TRBV27	few	TRBD2	TRBJ2-3	TGTGCCAGCAGTTCCATAGCGGGGATCGTGTATTTT	CASSSIAGIVYF
TRBV9	NA	NA	TRBJ1-2	TGTGCCAGCAGCGTAGCTCAGCCAGGGTTGGACTACACCTTC	CASSVAQPGLDYTF
TRBV29-1	NA	NA	TRBJ2-3	TGCAGCGTTGAAGTAGACAGAACCGATACGCAGTATTTT	CSVEVDRTDTQYF
TRBV13	few	TRBD2	TRBJ2-3	TGTGCCAGCAGATTAGCGGGGAGTGGCGCAGATACGCAGTATTTT	CASRLAGSGADTQYF
TRBV11-2	few	TRBD1	TRBJ2-1	TGTGCCAGCAGCTGGGGACAGGGCCACTACAATGAGCAGTTCTTC	CASSWGQGHYNEQFF
TRBV7-9	NA	NA	TRBJ1-5	TGTGCCAGCAGCTTAGCGACGCTTAATCAGCCCCAGCATTTT	CASSLATLNQPQHF
TRBV29-1	NA	NA	TRBJ1-1	TGCAGCGCTAGTGGTACTGAAGCTTTCTTT	CSASGTEAFF
TRBV5-1	NA	NA	TRBJ2-7	TGCGCCAGCAGCTTGTTACCAGGGAGTTGGGAGCAGTACTTC	CASSLLPGSWEQYF
TRBV20-1	once	NA	TRBJ2-7	TGCAGTGCCAAGGGTCCGGGTCCCTACGAGCAGTACTTC	CSAKGPGPYEQYF
TRBV4-2	NA	NA	TRBJ1-4	TGTGCCAGCAGCCAAGACCGGCATAATGAAAAACTGTTTTTT	CASSQDRHNEKLFF
TRBV20-1	few	TRBD2	TRBJ2-4	TGCAGTGCTAGGGTCGACCTAGCGGAGTACTTC	CSARVDLAEYF
TRBV7-6	few	NA	TRBJ1-2	TGTGCCAGCAGCTTATTGGGCAGGGCTGGCTACACCTTC	CASSLLGRAGYTF
TRBV6-5	NA	TRBD1	TRBJ2-3	TGTGCCAGCAGTTACCTTGGGACAGGGGTGACAGATACGCAGTATTTT	CASSYLGTGVTDTQYF
TRBV27	few	NA	TRBJ1-4	TGTGCCAGCAAATTCGGGGTTCCGAGGGAAAAACTGTTTTTT	CASKFGVPREKLFF
TRBV20-1	few	TRBD1	TRBJ2-7	TGCAGTGCTAGTCGGGACAGGGGGTATTACGAGCAGTACTTC	CSASRDRGYYEQYF
TRBV3-1	many	TRBD1	TRBJ2-3	TGTGCCAGCAGCCAGTGGGACAGGGGGACGTCAGATACGCAGTATTTT	CASSQWDRGTSDTQYF
TRBV29-1	few	TRBD2	TRBJ2-7	TGCAGCGTTGAAACTGGCGGGGGATCCCCCTACGAGCAGTACTTC	CSVETGGGSPYEQYF
TRBV6-5	NA	NA	TRBJ2-1	TGTGCCAGCAGACGTTCTTTAAATGAGCAGTTCTTC	CASRRSLNEQFF